Included here is one T cell receptor (beta chain) sequence, with context. Its antigen is still unknown. The repertoire was sequenced with immunoSEQ multiplex PCR; TCRdb's copy has only in-frame clones and lacks some. The table has roughly 150,000 clones, 75% to 90% seen once. Per germline, CDR1 KGHSH and CDR2 LQKENI. Trimming cost V 5 bases and J 7 bases, with 15 bases left between them. The CDR3 extends over 13 amino acids. These data originate in a study of lymphopenia after photon versus proton radiotherapy. Broader study findings: Photon-treated patients lost naive T cells and TCR diversity; proton-treated stayed stable. Better survival with proton therapy was suggested as possible, not demonstrated.

V is TRBV18 and J is TRBJ2-7, with D maybe TRBD1 (6 bases). The source of this sequence is a man aged 50 or older with gastric cancer. The input for sequencing was peripheral blood, taken from a patient treated with photon-based radiotherapy. The CDR3 nucleotides read TGTGCCAGCTCAGACATCCGGGACACTGAGCAGTACTTC. Amino acid sequence: CASSDIRDTEQYF.